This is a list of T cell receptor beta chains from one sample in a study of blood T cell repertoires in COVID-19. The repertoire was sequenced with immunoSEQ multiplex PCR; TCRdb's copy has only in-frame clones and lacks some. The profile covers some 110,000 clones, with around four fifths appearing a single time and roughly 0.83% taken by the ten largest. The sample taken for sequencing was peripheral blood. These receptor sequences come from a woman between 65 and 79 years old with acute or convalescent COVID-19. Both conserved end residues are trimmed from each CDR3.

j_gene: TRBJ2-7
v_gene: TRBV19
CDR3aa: ASSPMGTSGSSYEQY

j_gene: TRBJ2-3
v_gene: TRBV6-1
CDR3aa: ASSAAGGRTLDTQY

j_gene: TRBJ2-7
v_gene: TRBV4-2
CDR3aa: ASSPFAGTGSEQY

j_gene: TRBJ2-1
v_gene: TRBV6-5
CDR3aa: ASSYGTSGSNEQF

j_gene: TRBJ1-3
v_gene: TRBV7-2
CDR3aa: ASSSLRGNTIY

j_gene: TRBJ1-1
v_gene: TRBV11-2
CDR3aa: ASSLTGNTEAF

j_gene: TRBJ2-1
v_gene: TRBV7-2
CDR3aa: ASSFEAGTGNEQF

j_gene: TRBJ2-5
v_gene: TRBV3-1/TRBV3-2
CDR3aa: ASSPPVSGQETQY

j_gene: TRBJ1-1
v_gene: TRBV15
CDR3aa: ATSRGGNPEAF

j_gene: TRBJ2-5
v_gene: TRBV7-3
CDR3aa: ASSRRAGAETQY

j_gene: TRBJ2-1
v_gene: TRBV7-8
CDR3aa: ASRSREGTSLSNEQF

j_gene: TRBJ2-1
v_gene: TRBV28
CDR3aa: ASSRSGSTYNEQF

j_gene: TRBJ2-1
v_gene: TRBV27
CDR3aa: ASGTFYNEQF

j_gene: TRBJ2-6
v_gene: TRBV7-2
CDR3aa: ASSQGPAGANVLT

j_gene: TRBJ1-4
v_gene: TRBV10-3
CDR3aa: AISAGTGKAGGEKLF

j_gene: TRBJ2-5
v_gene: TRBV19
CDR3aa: ASSIGGAGETQY

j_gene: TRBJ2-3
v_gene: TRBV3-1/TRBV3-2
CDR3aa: ASSQGAAGNTQY

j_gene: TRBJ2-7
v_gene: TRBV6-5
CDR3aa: ASSYVGTTYEQY

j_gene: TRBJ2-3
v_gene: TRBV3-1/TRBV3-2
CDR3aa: ASSQDSGYGTDTQY

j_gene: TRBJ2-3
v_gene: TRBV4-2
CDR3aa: ASSQEFIGLAGGPDTQY

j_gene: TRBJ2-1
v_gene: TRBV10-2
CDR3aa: ATTGGGEQF

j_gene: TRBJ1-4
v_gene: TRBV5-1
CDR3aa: ASSPDRGQDEKLF

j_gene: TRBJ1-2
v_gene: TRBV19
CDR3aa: ASSAGTGGDYGYT

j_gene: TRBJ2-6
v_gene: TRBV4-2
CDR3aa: ASSQFRDTQDSGANVLT

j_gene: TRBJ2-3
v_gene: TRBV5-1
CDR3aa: ASSLALGLGDGDTQY

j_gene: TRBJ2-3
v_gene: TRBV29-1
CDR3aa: SVPLPGDTQY

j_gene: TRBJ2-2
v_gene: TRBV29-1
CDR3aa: SRLGGGNTGELF

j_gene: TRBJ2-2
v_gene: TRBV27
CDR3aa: ASSWQPGGGELF

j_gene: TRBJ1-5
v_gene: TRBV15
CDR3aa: ATSRVGGKQPQH

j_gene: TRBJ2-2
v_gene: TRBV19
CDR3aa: ASSMRGELF

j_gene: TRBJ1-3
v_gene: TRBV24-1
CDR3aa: ATSDFTGGPGNTIY

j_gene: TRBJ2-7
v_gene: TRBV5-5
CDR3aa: ASSLADEQY

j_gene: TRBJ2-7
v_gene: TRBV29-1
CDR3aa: SVEPLQGGYEQY

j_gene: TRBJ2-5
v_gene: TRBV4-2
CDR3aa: ASSRHQETQY

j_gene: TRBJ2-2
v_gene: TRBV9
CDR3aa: ASSVVARARTGELF

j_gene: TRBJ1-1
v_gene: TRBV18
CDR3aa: ASLGPGNTEAF

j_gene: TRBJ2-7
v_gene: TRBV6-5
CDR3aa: ASGIAGAYEQY

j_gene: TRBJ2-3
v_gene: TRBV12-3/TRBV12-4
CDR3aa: ASRTSTDTQY

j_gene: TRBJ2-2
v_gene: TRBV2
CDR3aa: ATQIGQGVFNTGELF

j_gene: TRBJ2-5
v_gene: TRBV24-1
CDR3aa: ATSALGGGETQY

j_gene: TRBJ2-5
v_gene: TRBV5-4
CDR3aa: ASSLVGLGGETQY

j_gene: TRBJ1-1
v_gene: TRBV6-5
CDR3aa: ASRGVGGATEAF

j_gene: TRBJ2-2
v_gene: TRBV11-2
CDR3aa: ASSLRQYTGELF

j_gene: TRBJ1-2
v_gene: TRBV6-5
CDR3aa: ASLGQDLRGYT

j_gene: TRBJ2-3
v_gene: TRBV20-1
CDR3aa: SASSGQGSGDTQY

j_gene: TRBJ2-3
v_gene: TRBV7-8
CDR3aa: ASSADRVAVTQY

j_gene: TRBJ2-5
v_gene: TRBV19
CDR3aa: ASSKSRETQY